The present T cell receptor (beta chain) was sequenced within a study of cytomegalovirus exposure and HLA in healthy donors. Despite likely unrecorded immune exposures, the donors were nominally healthy at the time of sampling. PCR employed 60 Vbeta and 13 Jbeta primers. Sequencing used immunoSEQ multiplex PCR; TCRdb keeps in-frame clones, though not all of them. Seen here are approximately 140,000 clones, around 77% observed once, and the top ten hold roughly 4.6%. V shed 4 bases and J 5 bases; nucleotides not matched to a gene: 9. Per the germline V gene, CDR1 is SGHRS and CDR2 is YFSETQ. This CDR3 comprises 15 residues.

V gene TRBV5-1 combines with J gene TRBJ2-5; TRBD2 matches at 9 bases. The source of this sequence is a woman between 45 and 60 years old in good health and CMV-seronegative. The sequenced sample was PBMCs. CDR3 coding DNA: TGCGCCAGCAGCCCCTTTGCGGGGGGGCCCGAGACCCAGTACTTC. Its translation: CASSPFAGGPETQYF.